The 17 T cell receptor beta chains listed next were all sequenced from one sample in a study of TIL therapy for anti-PD-1-resistant metastatic lung cancer. Time point here: pre-treatment sample, taken before nivolumab and TIL therapy. Most excised metastases sampled were pleural nodules or supraclavicular lymph nodes. The libraries were made with immunoSEQ v3. Profiled with immunoSEQ multiplex PCR; TCRdb holds only in-frame clones, not every one. The sample contains some 14,000 clones, less than 75% of which appear only once. The source material was tumor tissue, sampled at baseline. These receptors were taken from a woman between 30 and 80 years old with non-small cell lung cancer.

The chain joins TRBV5-1 to TRBJ2-1, with 7 nucleotides matching TRBD1. Germline V CDR1 and CDR2: SGHRS, YFSETQ. The CDR3 sequence is 17 residues long. Losses at the gene ends were 0 bases for V and 8 bases for J; bases not matched to a gene: 14. In DNA, the CDR3 is TGCGCCAGCAGCTTGGGACAGGGAACAAGCGGTGCGGATGAGCAGTTCTTC. This codes for CASSLGQGTSGADEQFF.

The CDR3: CASSHPWTGPYGYTF. DNA of the CDR3: TGCGCCAGCAGCCACCCCTGGACAGGCCCCTATGGCTACACCTTC. The rearrangement uses TRBV4-1 and TRBJ1-2; TRBD1 matches 7 bases. The germline V gene has CDR1 MGHRA and CDR2 YSYEKL. V gave up 3 bases and J gave up 4 bases; unmatched junction bases: 8. The length of the CDR3 is 15 residues.

The V gene is TRBV2, the J gene TRBJ1-6, with 7 bases aligning to TRBD1. Germline values: CDR1 SNHLY, CDR2 FYNNEI. This CDR3 comprises 14 residues. V gave up 8 bases and J gave up 7 bases; unmatched junction bases: 8. CDR3 region: CASRDRTPNSPLHF. CDR3 coding DNA: TGTGCCAGCCGGGACAGAACCCCGAATTCACCCCTCCACTTT.

This rearrangement joins TRBV4-2 to TRBJ1-2; TRBD1 matches at 11 bases. This CDR3 is 15 amino acids long. The V and J ends lost 6 bases and 6 bases, in that order; junction bases with no gene match: 9. Germline assignment: CDR1 LGHNA and CDR2 YNFKEQ. In DNA, the CDR3 is TGTGCCAGCAGTCCTCGGGACAGGGGGGAGGATGGCTACACCTTC. The encoded protein is CASSPRDRGEDGYTF.

The chain recombines TRBV11-2 with TRBJ2-3; TRBD2 agrees at 7 bases. CDR1 is SGHAT and CDR2 is FQNNGV in the germline V gene. J was trimmed by 3 bases and V by 3 bases; bases with no gene match: 6. This CDR3 has 15 amino acids. DNA of the CDR3: TGTGCCAGCAGCTTTCTGGGGGGGGTAACAGATACGCAGTATTTT. This translates into CASSFLGGVTDTQYF.

The V call is TRBV7-6, the J call TRBJ2-1; maybe TRBD2 (6 bases). The CDR3 is 16 amino acids. The germline V gene encodes CDR1 SGHVS and CDR2 FNYEAQ. V was shortened by 3 bases and J by 1 base, with 13 bases between the two germline ends. The CDR3, as DNA: TGTGCCAGCAGCTTCTTGACGGGAGATTCCTACAATGAGCAGTTCTTC. It translates to CASSFLTGDSYNEQFF.

The rearrangement joins TRBV11-2 to TRBJ2-1; D is unresolved. The CDR3 has 15 amino acids. CDR1 and CDR2 (germline): SGHAT, FQNNGV. Trimming stripped 0 bases from V and 3 bases from J, with 9 bases between. The CDR3 loop is CASSLDWNRYNEQFF. CDR3 coding DNA: TGTGCCAGCAGCTTAGATTGGAACCGCTACAATGAGCAGTTCTTC.

This clone was counted once. The J gene is TRBJ2-1, the V gene TRBV28, with 8 bases matching TRBD2. The junction had 10 bases not matched to a gene; V was cut back by 6 bases and J by 3 bases. The CDR3 consists of 16 residues. Germline CDR1 is MDHEN and CDR2 is SYDVKM. This chain's CDR3 is CASSILAARGYNEQFF. CDR3 sequence (DNA): TGTGCCAGCAGCATACTAGCGGCCCGGGGCTACAATGAGCAGTTCTTC.

A single count supports this clone. V and J are TRBV4-3 and TRBJ1-2; D gene uncertain. The CDR3 contains 12 residues. CDR1 is LGHNA and CDR2 is YSLEER in the germline V gene. V dropped 4 bases and J dropped 6 bases, with 9 bases sitting between them. Here the CDR3 DNA reads TGCGCCAGCAGCCTGGGCAGAAATGGCTACACCTTC. Translated, it gives CASSLGRNGYTF.

The V call is TRBV7-8, the J call TRBJ1-2; 9 bases align to TRBD1. V shed 2 bases, J shed 2 bases, and the junction held 9 bases outside the gene matches. The CDR3 has 17 residues. Looked up from germline, CDR1 is SGHVS and CDR2 is FQNEAQ. The CDR3 DNA reads as TGTGCCAGCAGCTTAATGCTCCCCGGGACAGGGAACTATGGCTACACCTTC. It is translated as CASSLMLPGTGNYGYTF.

The count of this clone is one. V gene TRBV30 combines with J gene TRBJ2-2; possibly TRBD1 for D (6 bases). The germline V and J ends were trimmed by 0 bases and 4 bases, with 9 bases remaining between them. Germline values: CDR1 GTSNPN, CDR2 SVGIG (reference sequence). The CDR3 has 14 residues. The CDR3 sequence is CAWSVGTSTGELFF. CDR3 DNA sequence: TGTGCCTGGAGTGTAGGGACATCCACCGGGGAGCTGTTTTTT.

This sequence joins TRBV6-1 and TRBJ2-7; TRBD2 matches at 13 bases. The germline V gene encodes CDR1 MNHNS and CDR2 SASEGT. The CDR3 length is 15 residues. J lost 5 bases, V lost 10 bases, and 11 bases had no gene match. CDR3 region: CATRYGTSGIHEQYF. Here the CDR3 DNA reads TGTGCCACCAGATATGGGACTAGCGGGATCCACGAGCAGTACTTC.

The chain combines TRBV7-6 with TRBJ2-1, with a possible D match to TRBD1 (5 bases). Trimming stripped 3 bases from V and 4 bases from J, with 10 bases between. CDR1 and CDR2 (germline): SGHVS, FNYEAQ. There are 14 residues in the CDR3. For the CDR3, the DNA is TGTGCCAGCAGCTTGTCAGGGCCGTACAATGAGCAGTTCTTC. The encoded protein is CASSLSGPYNEQFF.

This clone turned up a few times. V usage is TRBV6-1 and J usage is TRBJ2-3; D gene ambiguous. This CDR3 is 11 amino acids long. Between the trimmed V and J ends, which lost 6 bases and 6 bases, there was a span of 7 bases. Germline V gene data show CDR1 as MNHNS and CDR2 as SASEGT. CDR3 region: CASSRADTQYF. CDR3 nucleotide sequence: TGTGCCAGCAGCAGAGCGGATACGCAGTATTTT.

V gene TRBV5-1 combines with J gene TRBJ1-1; D remains unclear. Germline V gene lookup returns CDR1 SGHRS and CDR2 YFSETQ. Trimming took 1 base from V and 1 from J, leaving 5 bases between them. The CDR3 has 13 amino acids. Here the CDR3 DNA reads TGCGCCAGCAGCTTGACAGCGAACACTGAAGCTTTCTTT. This sequence encodes CASSLTANTEAFF.

In its sample, this clone was seen a few times. This sequence joins TRBV5-6 and TRBJ2-5, with 8 bases that match TRBD1. V was pared by 4 bases and J by 1 base, with 3 bases of the junction left unmatched. CDR1 is SGHDT, CDR2 YYEEEE, per germline. The CDR3 consists of 14 residues. CDR3 sequence: CASSVQGAQETQYF. The DNA of the CDR3 is TGTGCCAGCAGCGTTCAGGGGGCCCAAGAGACCCAGTACTTC.

V gene TRBV10-1 combines with J gene TRBJ1-2; D call uncertain. With 5 bases removed from V and 7 bases from J, the gap between germline ends came to 14 bases. Germline V gives CDR1 WNHNN, CDR2 SYGVQD (reference sequence). The CDR3 spans 13 residues. The CDR3 coding sequence is TGCGCCAGCAGTCGTGGACGGTACGCTGGCTACACCTTC. Protein sequence: CASSRGRYAGYTF.